This paragraph covers one T cell receptor (beta chain) sequence. Its cognate antigen is unknown. The data originate from a study of cytomegalovirus exposure and HLA in healthy donors. Study-wide context: An analysis done earlier identified approximately 120 million unique TCR beta sequences from about 179 million T cells.

Study outcomes and limitations: Despite most TCR sequences being rare, some public TCRs occurred in many donors. Beyond CMV serostatus, there was no information to go on about immune exposure.

This CDR3 spans 14 amino acids. The V gene's germline CDR1 is KGHSH and CDR2 LQKENI. The germline V and J ends were trimmed by 1 base and 7 bases, with 14 bases remaining between them. In the PCR, 60 Vbeta and 13 Jbeta primers were used. Profiling relied on immunoSEQ multiplex PCR, and the TCRdb table lists in-frame clones only, not all of them. The sample comprises about 210,000 clones, around 82% of which are singletons, and under 2% rests with the top ten. Although they were nominally healthy when sampled, donors likely had unrecorded immune exposures. Sequencing input: PBMCs. The rearrangement uses TRBV18 and TRBJ2-7; D possibly corresponds to TRBD1 (5 bases). The receptor was isolated from a man in his forties in good health and CMV-seropositive. Here the CDR3 DNA reads TGTGCCAGCTCACCACTCGCTGAGCAGGGAGAGCAGTACTTC. It encodes CASSPLAEQGEQYF.